This note documents a single T cell receptor beta chain sequence. This record belongs to a study of early T cells in non-severe SARS-CoV-2 infection. With 6 bases removed from V and 0 bases from J, the gap between germline ends came to 12 bases. Looked up from germline, CDR1 is LNHDA and CDR2 is SQIVND (reference sequence). This CDR3 is built from 15 residues. TCRdb re-derived calls from the 5' RACE reads in MiXCR, one entry per CDR3 protein. The repertoire consists of fewer than 80,000 distinct CDR3 sequences, with approximately 9.2% occurring once and the leading ten covering over 10%. The sample was whole blood, taken at baseline. The TCR comes from an adult who was a healthcare worker with PCR-confirmed SARS-CoV-2 infection or an uninfected control (not recorded which). The gene calls are TRBV19 and TRBJ1-5, with D possibly matching TRBD1 (5 bases). CDR3 sequence reads: CASRMGPNSNQPQHF. The CDR3 nucleotides are TGTGCCAGTAGGATGGGACCTAATAGCAATCAGCCCCAGCATTTT.